Listed below are T cell receptor beta chains from one sample, sequenced in a study of T-cell reconstitution after alpha-beta-depleted transplantation in children. TCRdb ran MiXCR on the PCR reads and lists one entry per CDR3 protein. The repertoire includes about 120,000 distinct CDR3 sequences, approximately 22% of them detected once, and about 10% sits in the top ten. The input for sequencing was PBMCs, mostly from graft donor cells, taken 180 days after TCRalphabeta/CD19-depleted stem cell transplant. These receptors were collected from a male patient between 2 and 15 years old who had a stem cell transplant for chronic granulomatous disease, so the T cells may come from the graft donor. The CDR3 runs from the conserved cysteine through the conserved F or W. A D gene is named only where the DNA matches it firmly. Clone size is not always given. Where it is, it says once, few, many or a class for expanded clones.

V	J	length	size	D	DNA	CDR3
TRBV27	TRBJ2-7	17	.	TRBD2	TGTGCCAGCAGCCCTCGGACTAGCGGGATGCTCTCCTACGAGCAGTACTTC	CASSPRTSGMLSYEQYF
TRBV20-1	TRBJ2-5	13	many	TRBD1	TGCAGTGCTGGAGCAGGGGGCACAGAGACCCAGTACTTC	CSAGAGGTETQYF
TRBV27	TRBJ1-2	14	.	TRBD1	TGTGCCAGCAGACCTCGGACAGGGGGCTATGGCTACACCTTC	CASRPRTGGYGYTF
TRBV11-2	TRBJ2-2	17	many	.	TGTGCCAGCAGCTTAGACCGTTGGGATGGACTTTCCGGGGAGCTGTTTTTT	CASSLDRWDGLSGELFF
TRBV6-5	TRBJ2-1	15	.	TRBD2	TGTGCCAGCAGATACGGACTAGGGTCCTACAATGAGCAGTTCTTC	CASRYGLGSYNEQFF
TRBV4-3	TRBJ2-7	15	.	.	TGCGCCAGCAGCCATAACGCTTTGAGAGGCTACGAGCAGTACTTC	CASSHNALRGYEQYF
TRBV7-9	TRBJ2-5	13	few	.	TGTGCCAGCAGCTTTGAGGTCCACTATACCCAGTACTTC	CASSFEVHYTQYF
TRBV20-1	TRBJ2-3	14	few	.	TGCAGTGCTAGACTGGGGGAGAACACAGATACGCAGTATTTT	CSARLGENTDTQYF
TRBV20-1	TRBJ2-7	13	many	.	TGCAGTGCTAGTAGCAGACCCGGCTACGAGCAGTACTTC	CSASSRPGYEQYF
TRBV6-1	TRBJ1-4	14	.	.	TGTGCCAGCAGGGCAGATTTAACTAATGAAAAACTGTTTTTT	CASRADLTNEKLFF
TRBV24-1	TRBJ2-1	17	.	.	TGTGCCACCAGTGATTTTTACGGCCATCCTCTTTACAATGAGCAGTTCTTC	CATSDFYGHPLYNEQFF
TRBV5-6	TRBJ2-7	14	many	.	TGTGCCAGCAGTTCGGGACTGGCCTCTTTCGAGCAGTACTTC	CASSSGLASFEQYF
TRBV10-1	TRBJ2-3	16	.	TRBD1	TGCGCCAGCAGTGAGCAATCGGACAGGGCAACAGATACGCAGTATTTT	CASSEQSDRATDTQYF
TRBV7-9	TRBJ2-2	14	once	.	TGTGCCAGCAGCATTCTACAGGGCACCGGGGAGCTGTTTTTT	CASSILQGTGELFF
TRBV5-1	TRBJ2-7	14	.	.	TGCGCCAGCAGCAGGTTGGGGACCGACTACGAGCAGTACTTC	CASSRLGTDYEQYF
TRBV7-3	TRBJ2-3	15	.	.	TGTGCCAGCAGCTTCAGGGCAGCCAGCACAGATACGCAGTATTTT	CASSFRAASTDTQYF
TRBV20-1	TRBJ1-3	14	many	.	TGCAGTGCTAGGGCTGGGGGATCTGGAAACACCATATATTTT	CSARAGGSGNTIYF
TRBV20-1	TRBJ2-3	15	many	.	TGCAGTGCTAGGCGGGTACTAGGGAACACAGATACGCAGTATTTT	CSARRVLGNTDTQYF
TRBV12-3/TRBV12-4	TRBJ2-2	14	.	TRBD1	TGTGCCAGCACTCAGGGGGCGGTCAGCGGGGAGCTGTTTTTT	CASTQGAVSGELFF
TRBV5-1	TRBJ1-2	12	.	TRBD1	TGCGCCAGCAGGCGGGACAGCTATGGCTACACCTTC	CASRRDSYGYTF
TRBV29-1	TRBJ2-3	14	many	TRBD2	TGCAGCGTTGACAGCGGGAGTTTATCAGATACGCAGTATTTT	CSVDSGSLSDTQYF
TRBV7-6	TRBJ2-2	15	.	TRBD1	TGTGCCAGCAGCACCTACAGGGGAAAGACCGGGGAGCTGTTTTTT	CASSTYRGKTGELFF
TRBV20-1	TRBJ1-1	9	few	.	TGCAGTGCTGGGCAAGAAGCTTTCTTT	CSAGQEAFF
TRBV18	TRBJ1-1	15	many	.	TGTGCCAGCTCACCTCCCCGGGGGGTGAACACTGAAGCTTTCTTT	CASSPPRGVNTEAFF
TRBV5-1	TRBJ2-2	14	few	.	TGCGCCAGCACCGGCAGGGCGAACACCGGGGAGCTGTTTTTT	CASTGRANTGELFF
TRBV20-1	TRBJ2-1	8	many	.	TGCAGTGCCCAGCAGGGGTTCTTC	CSAQQGFF
TRBV15	TRBJ2-3	14	many	.	TGTGCCACCAGCGTTAATCTGGGGACAGATACGCAGTATTTT	CATSVNLGTDTQYF
TRBV20-1	TRBJ2-4	16	.	TRBD2	TGCAGTTTAAGGCTAGCGGGAGTGGGGAAAAAAAACATTCAGTACTTC	CSLRLAGVGKKNIQYF
TRBV5-1	TRBJ2-5	14	many	.	TGCGCCAGCAGCTCCACTTCCCGTTTCGAGACCCAGTACTTC	CASSSTSRFETQYF
TRBV12-3/TRBV12-4	TRBJ2-1	16	once	TRBD2	TGTGCCAGCAGTAAAAGCGGGAGGGCCCTCTACAATGAGCAGTTCTTC	CASSKSGRALYNEQFF
TRBV12-3/TRBV12-4	TRBJ2-2	14	once	.	TGTGCCAGCAGTCCCGGGGACATAACCGGGGAGCTGTTTTTT	CASSPGDITGELFF
TRBV20-1	TRBJ2-3	13	many	TRBD2	TGCAGTGCTCAAGGACTAGAGGCAGATACGCAGTATTTT	CSAQGLEADTQYF
TRBV25-1	TRBJ2-2	15	.	.	TGTGCCAGCAGTCCTGACTACAAGAACACCGGGGAGCTGTTTTTT	CASSPDYKNTGELFF
TRBV7-9	TRBJ2-1	12	.	.	TGTGCCAGCAGCAGATTCATCAATGAGCAGTTCTTC	CASSRFINEQFF
TRBV2	TRBJ2-7	15	many	.	TGTGCCAGCAGCCTTTTGGAGGTCAGCTCCTACGAGCAGTACTTC	CASSLLEVSSYEQYF
TRBV4-2	TRBJ2-7	14	many	.	TGTGCCAGCAGCCAGGACTCTAGGACGGACGAGCAGTACTTC	CASSQDSRTDEQYF
TRBV5-1	TRBJ2-7	14	few	TRBD1	TGCGCCAGCAGCAGAACCGGGACAGCCTACGAGCAGTACTTC	CASSRTGTAYEQYF
TRBV27	TRBJ2-3	14	many	.	TGTGCCAGCAGTTTACGTGGCGCGGTAGATACGCAGTATTTT	CASSLRGAVDTQYF
TRBV20-1	TRBJ2-1	15	.	TRBD2	TGCAGTGCTAGGGCCAGGACTAGCGCCTACAATGAGCAGTTCTTC	CSARARTSAYNEQFF
TRBV24-1	TRBJ2-1	13	.	.	TGTGCCACCAGTGACAGGAAAAACAATGAGCAGTTCTTC	CATSDRKNNEQFF
TRBV12-3/TRBV12-4	TRBJ2-4	16	few	TRBD1	TGTGCCAGCAGTCCCATGGGACAGACGCGGTTTGGCATTCAGTACTTC	CASSPMGQTRFGIQYF
TRBV15	TRBJ2-5	15	few	.	TGTGCCACCAGCAGAGATCTCGGGGGCCTAGAGACCCAGTACTTC	CATSRDLGGLETQYF
TRBV7-2	TRBJ2-7	17	.	TRBD2	TGTGCCAGCAGCTTAGTCGGGGGGGCCTCTCCCGCCTACGAGCAGTACTTC	CASSLVGGASPAYEQYF
TRBV12-3/TRBV12-4	TRBJ2-2	15	few	TRBD2	TGTGCCAGCATCCCTAGCGGACCGAACACCGGGGAGCTGTTTTTT	CASIPSGPNTGELFF
TRBV12-3/TRBV12-4	TRBJ1-2	16	many	.	TGTGCCAGCAGTTTCGACCCAGGCGGGGGAAACTATGGCTACACCTTC	CASSFDPGGGNYGYTF
TRBV29-1	TRBJ2-1	14	few	.	TGCAGCGTTATCGGGTCTCACTCCTACAATGAGCAGTTCTTC	CSVIGSHSYNEQFF